This is a list of T cell receptor beta chains from one sample in a study of a mutant IDH1 vaccine in newly diagnosed glioma. Their recognized antigens are unknown. Sequenced by immunoSEQ multiplex PCR; TCRdb stores in-frame clones only, minus some. The repertoire has approximately 45,000 clones, approximately 92% of them found once; the top ten carry roughly 2.4%. The sample consisted of PBMCs, taken from a glioma patient whose treatment included an IDH1 peptide vaccine. These receptors originate from a middle-aged man with glioma. Each CDR3 is given with its conserved first and last residue. A D gene is named only where the DNA matches it firmly. Clone size is stated in some rows and not others, as once, few, many or a class when expanded.

clone size	D gene	V gene	J gene	CDR3 DNA	CDR3 protein
NA	NA	TRBV14	TRBJ2-5	TGTGCCAGCAGCCTAGGGGCCCAAGAGACCCAGTACTTC	CASSLGAQETQYF
NA	TRBD1	TRBV4-3	TRBJ1-3	TGCGCCAGCAGCCAACAGACAGGGCATGGAAACACCATATATTTT	CASSQQTGHGNTIYF
NA	TRBD2	TRBV4-2	TRBJ2-5	TGTGCCAGCAGCCCCAAGGGACTAGCGGGGGCAGAGACCCAGTACTTC	CASSPKGLAGAETQYF
NA	NA	TRBV9	TRBJ2-1	TGTGCCAGCAGCCCTCTAGCCCTCCTCTACAATGAGCAGTTCTTC	CASSPLALLYNEQFF
NA	TRBD1	TRBV2	TRBJ2-7	TGTGCCAGCGTTTCGGACAGGAGCTCCTACGAGCAGTACTTC	CASVSDRSSYEQYF
NA	NA	TRBV7-6	TRBJ1-5	TGTGCCAGCAGCAACCGGGGACCTGGGCAGCCCCAGCATTTT	CASSNRGPGQPQHF
few	NA	TRBV7-2	TRBJ1-4	TGTGCCAGCAGCTTACTCCGTGGGCGGGGTAATGAAAAACTGTTTTTT	CASSLLRGRGNEKLFF
NA	NA	TRBV7-8	TRBJ2-7	TGTGCCAGCACCCGGGAGAACAGGGGCTACGAGCAGTACTTC	CASTRENRGYEQYF
NA	NA	TRBV4-3	TRBJ2-7	TGCGCCAGCAGCCAAGTGTTTAAAGCTGGCGAGCAGTACTTC	CASSQVFKAGEQYF
NA	TRBD2	TRBV27	TRBJ2-7	TGTGCCAGCAGTGCCCCTTGGGGGGGTGGGGGCGAGCAGTACTTC	CASSAPWGGGGEQYF
once	NA	TRBV28	TRBJ2-3	TGTGCCAGCAGTTGGTTCAGAACAGATACGCAGTATTTT	CASSWFRTDTQYF
NA	NA	TRBV6-1	TRBJ1-1	TGTGCCAGCAGTGCTGGACAGTTGAACACTGAAGCTTTCTTT	CASSAGQLNTEAFF
NA	NA	TRBV5-1	TRBJ1-5	TGCGCCAGCAGCCCGGGGGCAGAGAATCAGCCCCAGCATTTT	CASSPGAENQPQHF
NA	NA	TRBV2	TRBJ1-4	TGCGCCAGCGGTCTTAATCAACCTGGAGATGAAAAACTGTTTTTT	CASGLNQPGDEKLFF
NA	TRBD1	TRBV28	TRBJ2-5	TGTGCCAGCAGTTTGTTCCGGGACAGGGTCCGACGCCAAGAGACCCAGTACTTC	CASSLFRDRVRRQETQYF
once	TRBD1	TRBV6-5	TRBJ1-5	TGTGCCAGCAGCCAGGGGGTGATCAGCAATCAGCCCCAGCATTTT	CASSQGVISNQPQHF